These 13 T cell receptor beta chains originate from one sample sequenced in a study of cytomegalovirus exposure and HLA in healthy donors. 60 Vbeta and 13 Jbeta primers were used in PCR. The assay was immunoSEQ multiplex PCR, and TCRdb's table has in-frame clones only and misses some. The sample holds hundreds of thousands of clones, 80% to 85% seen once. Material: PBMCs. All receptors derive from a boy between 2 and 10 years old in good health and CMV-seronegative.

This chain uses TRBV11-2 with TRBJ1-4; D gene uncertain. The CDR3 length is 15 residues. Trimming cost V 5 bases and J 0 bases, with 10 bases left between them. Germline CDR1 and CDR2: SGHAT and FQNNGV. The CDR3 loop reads CASSRTRATNEKLFF. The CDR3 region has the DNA TGTGCCAGCAGCCGAACCCGAGCAACTAATGAAAAACTGTTTTTT. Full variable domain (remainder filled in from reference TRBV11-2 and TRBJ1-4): EAGVAQSPRYKIIEKRQSVAFWCNPISGHATLYWYQQILGQGPKLLIQFQNNGVVDDSQLPKDRFSAERLKGVDSTLKIQPAKLEDSAVYLCASSRTRATNEKLFFGSGTQLSVL.

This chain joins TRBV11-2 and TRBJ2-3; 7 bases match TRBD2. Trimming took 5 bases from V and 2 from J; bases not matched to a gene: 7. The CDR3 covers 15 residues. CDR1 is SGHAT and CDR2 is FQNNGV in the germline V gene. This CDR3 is CASSPSGRATDTQYF. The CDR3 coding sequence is TGTGCCAGCAGCCCCTCGGGGAGGGCCACAGATACGCAGTATTTT.

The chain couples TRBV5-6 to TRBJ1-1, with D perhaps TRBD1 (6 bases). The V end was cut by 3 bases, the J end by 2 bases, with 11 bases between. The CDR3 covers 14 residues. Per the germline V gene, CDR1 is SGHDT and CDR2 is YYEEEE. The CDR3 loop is CASSSTGINTEAFF. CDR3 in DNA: TGTGCCAGCAGCTCTACAGGGATCAACACTGAAGCTTTCTTT. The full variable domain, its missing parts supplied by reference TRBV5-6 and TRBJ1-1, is DAGVTQSPTHLIKTRGQQVTLRCSPKSGHDTVSWYQQALGQGPQFIFQYYEEEERQRGNFPDRFSGHQFPNYSSELNVNALLLGDSALYLCASSSTGINTEAFFGQGTRLTVV.

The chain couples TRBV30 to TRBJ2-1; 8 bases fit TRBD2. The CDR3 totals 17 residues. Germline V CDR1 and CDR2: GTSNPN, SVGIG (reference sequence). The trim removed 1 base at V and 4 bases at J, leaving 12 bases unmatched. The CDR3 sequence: CAWSGGFGAGGYNEQFF. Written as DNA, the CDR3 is TGTGCCTGGAGTGGAGGTTTTGGGGCGGGAGGATACAATGAGCAGTTCTTC.

CDR3 in amino acids: CASSVLAGNYNEQFF. CDR3 sequence (DNA): TGTGCCAGCAGCGTACTAGCGGGGAACTACAATGAGCAGTTCTTC. J is TRBJ2-1 and V is TRBV7-8; 10 nucleotides align to TRBD2. CDR3 length: 15 residues. V dropped 5 bases and J dropped 3; count of bases not matched to a gene: 4. Germline CDR1 and CDR2: SGHVS and FQNEAQ.

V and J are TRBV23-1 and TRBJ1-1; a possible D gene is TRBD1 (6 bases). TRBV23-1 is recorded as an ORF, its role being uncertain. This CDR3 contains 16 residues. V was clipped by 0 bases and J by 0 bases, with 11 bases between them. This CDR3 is CASSQSDSLLNTEAFF. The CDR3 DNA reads TGCGCCAGCAGTCAATCGGACAGCCTCTTGAACACTGAAGCTTTCTTT.

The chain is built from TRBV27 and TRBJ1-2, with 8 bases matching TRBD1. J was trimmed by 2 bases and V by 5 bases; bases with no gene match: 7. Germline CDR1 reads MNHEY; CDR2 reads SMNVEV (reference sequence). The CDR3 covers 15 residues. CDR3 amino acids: CASSPTGDLNYGYTF. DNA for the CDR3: TGTGCCAGCAGTCCGACAGGGGACCTCAACTATGGCTACACCTTC.

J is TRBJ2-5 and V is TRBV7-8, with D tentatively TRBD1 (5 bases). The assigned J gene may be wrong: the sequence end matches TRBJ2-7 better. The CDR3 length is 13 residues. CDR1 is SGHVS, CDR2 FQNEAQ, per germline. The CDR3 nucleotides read TGTGCCAGCAGCTCGACAGCTGCCTACGAGCAGTACTTC. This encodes CASSSTAAYEQYF.

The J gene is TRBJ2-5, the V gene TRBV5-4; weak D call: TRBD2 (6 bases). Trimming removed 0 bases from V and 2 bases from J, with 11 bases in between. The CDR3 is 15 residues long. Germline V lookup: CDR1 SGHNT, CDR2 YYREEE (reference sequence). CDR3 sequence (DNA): TGTGCCAGCAGCTTGGCCTCGGGGGTGCAAGAGACCCAGTACTTC. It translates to CASSLASGVQETQYF.

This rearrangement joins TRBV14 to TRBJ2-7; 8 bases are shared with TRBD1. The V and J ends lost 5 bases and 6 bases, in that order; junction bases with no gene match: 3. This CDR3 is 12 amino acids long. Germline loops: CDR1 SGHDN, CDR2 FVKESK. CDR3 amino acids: CASSYTGGEQYF. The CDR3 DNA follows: TGTGCCAGCAGCTATACAGGGGGCGAGCAGTACTTC.

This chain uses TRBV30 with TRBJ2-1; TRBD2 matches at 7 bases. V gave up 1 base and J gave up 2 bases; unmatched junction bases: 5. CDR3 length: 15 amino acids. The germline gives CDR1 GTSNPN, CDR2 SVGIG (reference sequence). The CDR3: CAWSEGSGPYNEQFF. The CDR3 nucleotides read TGTGCCTGGAGTGAGGGTAGCGGGCCCTACAATGAGCAGTTCTTC.

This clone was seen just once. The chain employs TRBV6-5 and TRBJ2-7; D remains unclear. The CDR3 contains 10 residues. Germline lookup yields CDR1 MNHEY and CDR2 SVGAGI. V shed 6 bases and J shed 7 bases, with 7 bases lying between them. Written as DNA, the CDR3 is TGTGCCAGCAGCCACAAAGAGCAGTACTTC. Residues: CASSHKEQYF.

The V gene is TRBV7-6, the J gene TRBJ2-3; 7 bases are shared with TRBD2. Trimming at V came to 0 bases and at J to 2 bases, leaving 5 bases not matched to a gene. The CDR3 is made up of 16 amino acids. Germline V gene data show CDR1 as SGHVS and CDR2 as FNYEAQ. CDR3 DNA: TGTGCCAGCAGCTTAGCGTGGGAGGGATCCACAGATACGCAGTATTTT. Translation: CASSLAWEGSTDTQYF. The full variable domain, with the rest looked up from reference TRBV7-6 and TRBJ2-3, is GAGVSQSPRYKVTKRGQDVALRCDPISGHVSLYWYRQALGQGPEFLTYFNYEAQQDKSGLPNDRFSAERPEGSISTLTIQRTEQRDSAMYRCASSLAWEGSTDTQYFGPGTRLTVL.